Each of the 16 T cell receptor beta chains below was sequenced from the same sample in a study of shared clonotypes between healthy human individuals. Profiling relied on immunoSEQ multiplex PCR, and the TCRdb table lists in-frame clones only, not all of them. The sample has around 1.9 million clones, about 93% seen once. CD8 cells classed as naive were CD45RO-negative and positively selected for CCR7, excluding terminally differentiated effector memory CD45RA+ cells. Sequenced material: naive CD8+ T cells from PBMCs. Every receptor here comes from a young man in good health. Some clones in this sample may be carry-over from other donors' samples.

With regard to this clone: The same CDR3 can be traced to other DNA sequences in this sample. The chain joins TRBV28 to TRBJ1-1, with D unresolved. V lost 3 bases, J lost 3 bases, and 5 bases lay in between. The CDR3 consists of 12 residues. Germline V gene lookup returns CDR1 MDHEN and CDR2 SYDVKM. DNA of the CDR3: TGTGCCAGCAGTTTCAGCGACACTGAAGCTTTCTTT. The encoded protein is CASSFSDTEAFF.

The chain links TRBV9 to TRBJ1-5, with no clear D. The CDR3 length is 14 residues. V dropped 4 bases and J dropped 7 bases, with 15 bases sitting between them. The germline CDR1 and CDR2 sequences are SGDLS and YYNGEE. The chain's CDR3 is CASSLGGLEQPQHF. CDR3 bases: TGTGCCAGCAGCTTGGGAGGGCTGGAGCAGCCCCAGCATTTT.

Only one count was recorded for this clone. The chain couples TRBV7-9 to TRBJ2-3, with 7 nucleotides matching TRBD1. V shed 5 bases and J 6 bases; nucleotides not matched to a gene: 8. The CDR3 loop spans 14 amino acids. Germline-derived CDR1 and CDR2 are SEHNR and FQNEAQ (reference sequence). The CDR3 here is CASSDRQGNDTQYF. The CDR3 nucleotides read TGTGCCAGCAGCGACAGACAGGGAAACGATACGCAGTATTTT.

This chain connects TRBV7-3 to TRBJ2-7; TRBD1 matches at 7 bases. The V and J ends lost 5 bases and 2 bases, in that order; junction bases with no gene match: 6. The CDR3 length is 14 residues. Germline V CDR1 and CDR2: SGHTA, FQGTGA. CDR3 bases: TGTGCCAGCAGCCAAACGGGACAGCCCTACGAGCAGTACTTC. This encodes CASSQTGQPYEQYF.

The CDR3 is CASSPSGTLGLAVGNEQFF. The CDR3 DNA reads as TGTGCCAGCTCACCATCGGGGACTTTGGGACTAGCCGTCGGCAATGAGCAGTTCTTC. The chain uses TRBV18 and TRBJ2-1; 9 nucleotides align to TRBD2. From germline, CDR1 is KGHSH and CDR2 LQKENI. V shed 2 bases and J 6 bases; nucleotides not matched to a gene: 17. This CDR3 contains 19 residues.

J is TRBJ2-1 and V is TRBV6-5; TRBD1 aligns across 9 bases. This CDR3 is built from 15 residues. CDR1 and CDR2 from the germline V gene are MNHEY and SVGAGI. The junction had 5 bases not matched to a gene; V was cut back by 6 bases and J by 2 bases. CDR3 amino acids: CASSLGQGPYNEQFF. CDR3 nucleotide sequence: TGTGCCAGCAGCCTGGGACAGGGACCCTACAATGAGCAGTTCTTC.

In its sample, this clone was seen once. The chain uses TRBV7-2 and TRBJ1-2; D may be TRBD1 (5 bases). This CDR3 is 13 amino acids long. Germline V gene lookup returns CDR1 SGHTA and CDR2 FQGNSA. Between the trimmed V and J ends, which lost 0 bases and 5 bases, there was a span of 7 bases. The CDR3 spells CASSLAGGYGYTF. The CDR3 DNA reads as TGTGCCAGCAGCTTAGCGGGGGGGTATGGCTACACCTTC.

The CDR3 here is CSAKKEAGREDEQYF. CDR3 nucleotide sequence: TGCAGCGCGAAAAAAGAGGCAGGGAGGGAAGACGAGCAGTACTTC. This chain joins TRBV29-1 and TRBJ2-7, with 7 bases matching TRBD2. The CDR3 covers 15 residues. Trimming took 7 bases from V and 5 from J; bases not matched to a gene: 17. The germline CDR1 and CDR2 sequences are SQVTM and ANQGSEA.

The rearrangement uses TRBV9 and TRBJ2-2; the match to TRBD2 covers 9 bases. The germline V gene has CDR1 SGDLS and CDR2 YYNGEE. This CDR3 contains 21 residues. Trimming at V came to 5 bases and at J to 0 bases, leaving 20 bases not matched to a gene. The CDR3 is CASSTQTTGTSNHANTGELFF. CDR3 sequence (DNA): TGTGCCAGCAGTACCCAAACCACCGGGACTAGCAATCACGCGAACACCGGGGAGCTGTTTTTT.

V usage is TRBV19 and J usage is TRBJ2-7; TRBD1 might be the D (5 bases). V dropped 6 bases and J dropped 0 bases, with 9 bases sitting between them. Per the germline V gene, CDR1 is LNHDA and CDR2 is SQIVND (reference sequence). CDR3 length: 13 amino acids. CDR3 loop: CASSPGFSYEQYF. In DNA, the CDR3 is TGTGCCAGTAGCCCAGGGTTCTCCTACGAGCAGTACTTC.

CDR3 protein: CASSGRGGELFF. The CDR3, as DNA: TGTGCCAGCAGCGGCAGGGGCGGGGAGCTGTTTTTT. This chain uses TRBV9 with TRBJ2-2, with D perhaps TRBD1 (6 bases). V lost 3 bases and J 7 bases, leaving 7 bases between the germline ends. The CDR3 contains 12 residues. The germline gives CDR1 SGDLS, CDR2 YYNGEE.

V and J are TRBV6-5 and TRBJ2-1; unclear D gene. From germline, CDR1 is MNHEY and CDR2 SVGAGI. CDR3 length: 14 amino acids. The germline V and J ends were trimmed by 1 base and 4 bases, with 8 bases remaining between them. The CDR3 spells CASSYLGPYNEQFF. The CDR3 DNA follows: TGTGCCAGCAGTTACTTAGGACCGTACAATGAGCAGTTCTTC.

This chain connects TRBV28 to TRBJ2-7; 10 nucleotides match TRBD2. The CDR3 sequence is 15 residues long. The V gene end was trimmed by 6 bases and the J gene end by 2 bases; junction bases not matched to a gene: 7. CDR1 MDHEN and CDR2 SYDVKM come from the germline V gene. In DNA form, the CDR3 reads TGTGCCAGCAGCCACCTAGCGGGAGTTGCCTACGAGCAGTACTTC. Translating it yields CASSHLAGVAYEQYF.

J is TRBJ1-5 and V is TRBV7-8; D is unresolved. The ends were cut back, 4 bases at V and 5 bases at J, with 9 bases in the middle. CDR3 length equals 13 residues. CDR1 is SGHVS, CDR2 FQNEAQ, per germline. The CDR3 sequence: CASSSYGDQPQHF. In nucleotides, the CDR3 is TGTGCCAGCAGCTCCTACGGGGATCAGCCCCAGCATTTT. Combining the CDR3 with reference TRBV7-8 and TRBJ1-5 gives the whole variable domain GAGVSQSPRYKVAKRGQDVALRCDPISGHVSLFWYQQALGQGPEFLTYFQNEAQLDKSGLPSDRFFAERPEGSVSTLKIQRTQQEDSAVYLCASSSYGDQPQHFGDGTRLSIL.

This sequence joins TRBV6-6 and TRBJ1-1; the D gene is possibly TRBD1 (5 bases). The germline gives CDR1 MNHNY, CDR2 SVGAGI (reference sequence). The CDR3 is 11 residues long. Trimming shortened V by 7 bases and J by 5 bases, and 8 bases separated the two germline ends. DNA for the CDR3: TGTGCCAGCATTAGGGGTACTGAAGCTTTCTTT. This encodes CASIRGTEAFF.

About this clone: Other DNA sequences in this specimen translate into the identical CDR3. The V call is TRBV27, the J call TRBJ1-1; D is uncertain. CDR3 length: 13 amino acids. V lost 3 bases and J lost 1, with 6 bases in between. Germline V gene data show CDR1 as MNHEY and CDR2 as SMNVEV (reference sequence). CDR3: CASSFAGNTEAFF. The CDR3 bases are TGTGCCAGCAGTTTCGCTGGGAACACTGAAGCTTTCTTT.